The T cell receptor beta chain under discussion was sequenced for a study of tumor-infiltrating lymphocytes in primary liver carcinoma. For the study at large: T1-T3 N0M0 was the stage of the tumors, which were about 4.2 to 11 cm across.

Without any cell sorting, about 20-32 mg of bulk tissue yielded co-extracted RNA and DNA. Patients were chronically HBV-infected and treatment-naive. This clonotype was recorded only once. A read error may produce the germline difference seen at one junction end. Per germline, CDR1 SGHNT and CDR2 YYREEE (reference sequence). CDR3 length equals 15 residues. Starting material of around 460 ng total RNA yielded TCR beta cDNA via a constant-region primer. Three nested multiplex PCR rounds, a slightly modified ARM-PCR, produced the libraries for TCR beta. TRBV1-TRBV30 forward primers paired with a C-beta reverse primer drove the first two PCR rounds, around 10 cycles each. MiXCR was run by TCRdb on the multiplex PCR reads, yielding one entry per CDR3 protein. The table has 35,000 to 40,000 distinct CDR3 sequences, roughly 74% seen once.

The clonotype was recovered from a man between 40 and 49 years old with primary liver carcinoma and hepatitis B virus infection. Sequenced material: tumor-adjacent normal liver tissue. V and J are TRBV5-4 and TRBJ2-2, with a tentative D call TRBD2 (5 bases). The CDR3 nucleotides are TGTGCTAGCAGCTCGACTAACGCGAACACCGGGGAGCTGTTTTTC. Its protein is CASSSTNANTGELFF.